The clone carrying this T cell receptor beta chain is a singleton in its sample. Using immunoSEQ multiplex PCR, the repertoire was profiled, and TCRdb retains in-frame clones only, with some absent. Found here are some 85,000 clones, approximately 84% of them singletons; the top ten hold about 5.7%. This specimen comes from a study of blood T cell repertoires in COVID-19. The TCR originated in a man between 65 and 80 years old with COVID-19, enrolled during active disease. Sample: peripheral blood.

CDR3 region: CASSTRASWGEQYF. In DNA form, the CDR3 reads TGTGCCAGTAGTACGCGGGCCTCATGGGGCGAGCAGTACTTC. The chain couples TRBV19 to TRBJ2-7, with a weak D call TRBD2 (5 bases). V was cut by 4 bases and J by 6 bases, with 16 bases left in between. Germline V gives CDR1 LNHDA, CDR2 SQIVND (reference sequence). CDR3 size: 14 residues. Looking up the rest from reference TRBV19 and TRBJ2-7 gives the full variable domain: DGGITQSPKYLFRKEGQNVTLSCEQNLNHDAMYWYRQDPGQGLRLIYYSQIVNDFQKGDIAEGYSVSREKKESFPLTVTSAQKNPTAFYLCASSTRASWGEQYFGPGTRLTVT.